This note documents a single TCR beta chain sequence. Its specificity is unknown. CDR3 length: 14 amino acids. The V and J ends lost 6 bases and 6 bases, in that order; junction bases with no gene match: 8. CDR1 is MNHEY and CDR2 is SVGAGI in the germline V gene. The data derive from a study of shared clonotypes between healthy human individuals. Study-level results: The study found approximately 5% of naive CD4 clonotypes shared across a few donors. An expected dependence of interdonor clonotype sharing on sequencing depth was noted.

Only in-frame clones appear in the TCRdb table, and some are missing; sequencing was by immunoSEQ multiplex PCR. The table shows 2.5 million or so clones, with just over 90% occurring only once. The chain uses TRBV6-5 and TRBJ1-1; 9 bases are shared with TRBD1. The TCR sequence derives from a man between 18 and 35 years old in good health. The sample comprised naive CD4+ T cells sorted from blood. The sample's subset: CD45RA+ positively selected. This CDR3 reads CASSGTGRGPEAFF. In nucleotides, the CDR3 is TGTGCCAGCAGCGGGACAGGGAGGGGTCCTGAAGCTTTCTTT.